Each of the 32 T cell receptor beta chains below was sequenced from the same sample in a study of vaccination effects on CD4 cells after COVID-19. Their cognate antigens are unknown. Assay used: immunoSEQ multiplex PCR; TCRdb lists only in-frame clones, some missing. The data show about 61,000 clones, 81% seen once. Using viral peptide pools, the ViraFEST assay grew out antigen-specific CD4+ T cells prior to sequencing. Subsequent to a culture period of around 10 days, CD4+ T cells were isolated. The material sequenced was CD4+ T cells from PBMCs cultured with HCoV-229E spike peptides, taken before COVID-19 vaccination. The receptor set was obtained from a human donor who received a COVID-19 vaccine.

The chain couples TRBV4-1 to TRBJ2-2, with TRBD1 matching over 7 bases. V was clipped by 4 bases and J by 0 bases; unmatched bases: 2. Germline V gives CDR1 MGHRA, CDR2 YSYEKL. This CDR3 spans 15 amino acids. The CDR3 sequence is CASSPGQTNTGELFF. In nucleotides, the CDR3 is TGCGCCAGCAGCCCGGGACAGACGAACACCGGGGAGCTGTTTTTT.

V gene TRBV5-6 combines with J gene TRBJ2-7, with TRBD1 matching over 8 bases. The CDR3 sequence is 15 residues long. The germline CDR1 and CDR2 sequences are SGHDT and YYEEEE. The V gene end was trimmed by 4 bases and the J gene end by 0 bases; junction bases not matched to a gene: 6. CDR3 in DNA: TGTGCCAGCAGCCGCGACAGGGGCCACTCCTACGAGCAGTACGTC. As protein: CASSRDRGHSYEQYV.

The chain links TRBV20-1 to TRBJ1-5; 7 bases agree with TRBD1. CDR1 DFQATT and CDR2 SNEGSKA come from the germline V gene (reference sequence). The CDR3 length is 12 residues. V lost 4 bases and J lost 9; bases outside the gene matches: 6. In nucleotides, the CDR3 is TGCAGTGCTACTGACAGGGCTGGGCCCCAGCATTTT. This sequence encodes CSATDRAGPQHF.

The CDR3 nucleotides read TGTGCCAGCAGCTTACCCGGGACAGGGGACAATGAGCAGTTCTTC. Its protein product is CASSLPGTGDNEQFF. The rearrangement links TRBV11-2 to TRBJ2-1, with 10 bases lining up with TRBD1. Germline V gene data show CDR1 as SGHAT and CDR2 as FQNNGV. V lost 2 bases and J lost 5; bases outside the gene matches: 3. This CDR3 has 15 residues.

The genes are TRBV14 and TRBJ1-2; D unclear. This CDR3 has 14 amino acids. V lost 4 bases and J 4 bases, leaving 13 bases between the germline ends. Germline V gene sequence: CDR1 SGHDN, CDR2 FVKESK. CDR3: CASSLDSRGYGYTF. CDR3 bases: TGTGCCAGCAGCCTCGACTCCCGGGGCTATGGCTACACCTTC.

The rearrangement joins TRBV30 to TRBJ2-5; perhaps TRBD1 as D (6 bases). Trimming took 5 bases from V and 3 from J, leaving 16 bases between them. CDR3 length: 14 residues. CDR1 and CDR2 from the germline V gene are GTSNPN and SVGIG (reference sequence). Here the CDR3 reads CAWGFRGQKETQYF. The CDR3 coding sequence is TGTGCCTGGGGATTCAGGGGTCAAAAAGAGACCCAGTACTTC.

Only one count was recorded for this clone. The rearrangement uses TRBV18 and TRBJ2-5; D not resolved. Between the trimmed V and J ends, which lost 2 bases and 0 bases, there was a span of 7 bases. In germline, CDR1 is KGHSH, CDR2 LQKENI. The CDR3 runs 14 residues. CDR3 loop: CASSPGVNQETQYF. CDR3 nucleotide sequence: TGTGCCAGCTCACCAGGGGTCAACCAAGAGACCCAGTACTTC.

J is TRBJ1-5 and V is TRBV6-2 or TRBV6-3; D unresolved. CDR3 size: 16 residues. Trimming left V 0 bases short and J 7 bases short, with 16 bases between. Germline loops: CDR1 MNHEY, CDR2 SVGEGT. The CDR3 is CASSYSGLVPRQPQHF. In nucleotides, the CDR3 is TGTGCCAGCAGTTACTCCGGACTGGTACCTCGACAGCCCCAGCATTTT.

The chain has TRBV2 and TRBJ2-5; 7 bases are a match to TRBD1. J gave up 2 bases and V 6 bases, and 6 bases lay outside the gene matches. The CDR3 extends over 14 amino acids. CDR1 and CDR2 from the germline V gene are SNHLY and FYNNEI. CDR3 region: CASRQDRDQETQYF. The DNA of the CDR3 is TGTGCCAGCAGACAAGACAGGGATCAAGAGACCCAGTACTTC.

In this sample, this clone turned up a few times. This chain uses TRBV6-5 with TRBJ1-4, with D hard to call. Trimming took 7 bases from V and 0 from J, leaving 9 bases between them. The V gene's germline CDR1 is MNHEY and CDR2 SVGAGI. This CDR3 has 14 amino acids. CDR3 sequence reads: CASKRSPTNEKLFF. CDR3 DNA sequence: TGTGCCAGCAAACGGAGTCCAACTAATGAAAAACTGTTTTTT.

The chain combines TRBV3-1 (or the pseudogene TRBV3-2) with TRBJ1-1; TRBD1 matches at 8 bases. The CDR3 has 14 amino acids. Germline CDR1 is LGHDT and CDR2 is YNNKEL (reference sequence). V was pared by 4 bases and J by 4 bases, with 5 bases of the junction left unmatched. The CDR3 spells CASSPLTGGTEAFF. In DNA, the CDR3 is TGTGCCAGCAGCCCACTAACAGGGGGCACTGAAGCTTTCTTT.

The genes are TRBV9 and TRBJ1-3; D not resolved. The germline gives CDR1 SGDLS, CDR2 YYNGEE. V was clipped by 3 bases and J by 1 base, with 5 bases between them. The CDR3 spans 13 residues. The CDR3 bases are TGTGCCAGCAGCGCCGGATCTGGAAACACCATATATTTT. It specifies CASSAGSGNTIYF.

CDR3 DNA: TGTGCCAGCAGCTCGGGACTAGCGGGGAGCACAGATACGCAGTATTTT. This gives the protein CASSSGLAGSTDTQYF. The chain combines TRBV7-9 with TRBJ2-3, with TRBD2 matching 13 bases. The germline V gene encodes CDR1 SEHNR and CDR2 FQNEAQ (reference sequence). V lost 4 bases and J lost 0; bases outside the gene matches: 1. CDR3 length: 16 amino acids.

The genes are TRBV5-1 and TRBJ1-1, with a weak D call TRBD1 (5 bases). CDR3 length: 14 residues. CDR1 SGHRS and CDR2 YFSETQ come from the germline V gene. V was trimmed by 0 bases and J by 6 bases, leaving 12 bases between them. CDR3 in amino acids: CASSLGQGVAEAFF. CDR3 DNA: TGCGCCAGCAGCTTGGGGCAAGGGGTTGCTGAAGCTTTCTTT. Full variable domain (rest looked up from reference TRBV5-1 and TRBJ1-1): KAGVTQTPRYLIKTRGQQVTLSCSPISGHRSVSWYQQTPGQGLQFLFEYFSETQRNKGNFPGRFSGRQFSNSRSEMNVSTLELGDSALYLCASSLGQGVAEAFFGQGTRLTVV.

CDR3: CASSSDRETQYF. Written as DNA, the CDR3 is TGCGCCAGCAGCTCAGACAGGGAGACCCAGTACTTC. The chain joins TRBV5-1 to TRBJ2-5; D is possibly TRBD1 (6 bases). V was shortened by 3 bases and J by 5 bases, with 8 bases between the two germline ends. Germline values: CDR1 SGHRS, CDR2 YFSETQ. The CDR3 runs to 12 residues.

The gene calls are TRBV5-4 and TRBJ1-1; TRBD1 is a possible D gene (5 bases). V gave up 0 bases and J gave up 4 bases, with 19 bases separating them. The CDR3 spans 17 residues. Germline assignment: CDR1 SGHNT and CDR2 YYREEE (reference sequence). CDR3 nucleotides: TGTGCCAGCAGCTTGGGTGGGGCGAATGCGGTGGGCACTGAAGCTTTCTTT. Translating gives CASSLGGANAVGTEAFF.

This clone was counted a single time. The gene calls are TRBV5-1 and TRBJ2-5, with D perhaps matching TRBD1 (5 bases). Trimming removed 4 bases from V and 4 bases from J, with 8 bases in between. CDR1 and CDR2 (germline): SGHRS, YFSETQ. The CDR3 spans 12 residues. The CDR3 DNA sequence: TGCGCCAGCAGCCGAGACAGAGAGACCCAGTACTTC. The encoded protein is CASSRDRETQYF.

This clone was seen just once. The DNA for the CDR3 is TGTGCCTGGAGGTCTGCGGGGGAGGGGGCCGGGGAGCTGTTTTTT. Encoded protein: CAWRSAGEGAGELFF. The J gene is TRBJ2-2, the V gene TRBV30, with D possibly TRBD2 on 7 matching bases. The germline V and J ends were trimmed by 3 bases and 6 bases, with 17 bases remaining between them. The CDR3 is made up of 15 amino acids. Germline V gene sequence: CDR1 GTSNPN, CDR2 SVGIG (reference sequence).

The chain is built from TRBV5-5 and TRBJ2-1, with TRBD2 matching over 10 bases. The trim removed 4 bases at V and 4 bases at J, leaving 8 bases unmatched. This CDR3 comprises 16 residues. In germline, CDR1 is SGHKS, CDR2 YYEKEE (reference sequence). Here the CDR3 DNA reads TGTGCCAGCAGCCTCGCCGGGACTAGCGATTACAATGAGCAGTTCTTC. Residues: CASSLAGTSDYNEQFF.

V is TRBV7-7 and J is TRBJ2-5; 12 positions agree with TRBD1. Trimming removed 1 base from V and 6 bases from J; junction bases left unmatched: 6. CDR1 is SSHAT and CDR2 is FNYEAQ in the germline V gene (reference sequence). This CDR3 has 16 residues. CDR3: CASSLGGQGAWKTQYF. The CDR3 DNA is TGTGCCAGCAGCTTAGGGGGACAGGGGGCCTGGAAGACCCAGTACTTC.

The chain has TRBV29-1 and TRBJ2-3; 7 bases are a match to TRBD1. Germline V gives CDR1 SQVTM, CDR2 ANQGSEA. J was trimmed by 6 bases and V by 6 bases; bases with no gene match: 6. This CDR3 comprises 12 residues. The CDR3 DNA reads TGCAGCGTGGTTGACAGGGTTGATACGCAGTATTTT. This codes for CSVVDRVDTQYF.

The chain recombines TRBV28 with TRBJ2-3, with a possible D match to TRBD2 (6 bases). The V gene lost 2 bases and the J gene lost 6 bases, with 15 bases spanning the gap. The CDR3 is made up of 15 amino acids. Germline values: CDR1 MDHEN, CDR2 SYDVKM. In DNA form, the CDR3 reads TGTGCCAGCAGTTTACCCGGGGGAATGGGCGATACGCAGTATTTT. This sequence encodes CASSLPGGMGDTQYF.

CDR3 sequence reads: CASSPNSDTQYF. DNA for the CDR3: TGTGCCAGCTCCCCTAACTCTGATACGCAGTATTTT. This rearrangement joins TRBV18 to TRBJ2-3; D ambiguous. V was trimmed by 6 bases and J by 6 bases, leaving 10 bases between them. This CDR3 is built from 12 residues. Germline loops: CDR1 KGHSH, CDR2 LQKENI.

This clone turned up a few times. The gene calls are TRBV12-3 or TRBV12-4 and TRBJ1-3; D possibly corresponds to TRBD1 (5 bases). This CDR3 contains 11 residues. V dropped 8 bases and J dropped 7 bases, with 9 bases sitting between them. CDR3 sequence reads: CASGPGNTIYF. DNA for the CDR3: TGTGCCAGCGGCCCAGGGAACACCATATATTTT.

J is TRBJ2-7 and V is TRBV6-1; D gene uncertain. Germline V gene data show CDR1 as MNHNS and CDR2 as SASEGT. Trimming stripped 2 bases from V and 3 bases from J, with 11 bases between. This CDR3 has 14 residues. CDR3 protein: CASSEPDGYYEQYV. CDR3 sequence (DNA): TGTGCCAGCAGTGAACCCGACGGATACTACGAGCAGTACGTC.

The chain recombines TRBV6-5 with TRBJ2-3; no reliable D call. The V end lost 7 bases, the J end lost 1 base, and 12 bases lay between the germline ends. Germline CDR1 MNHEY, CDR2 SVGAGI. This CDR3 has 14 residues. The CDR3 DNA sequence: TGTGCCAGCACCCTCGACGGGCGCACAGATACGCAGTATTTT. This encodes CASTLDGRTDTQYF.

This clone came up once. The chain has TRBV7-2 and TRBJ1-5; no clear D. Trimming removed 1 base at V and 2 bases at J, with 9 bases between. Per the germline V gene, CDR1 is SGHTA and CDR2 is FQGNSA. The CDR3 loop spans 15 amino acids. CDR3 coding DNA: TGTGCCAGCAGCTTAGTCGGCAGCCGCAATCAGCCCCAGCATTTT. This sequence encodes CASSLVGSRNQPQHF.

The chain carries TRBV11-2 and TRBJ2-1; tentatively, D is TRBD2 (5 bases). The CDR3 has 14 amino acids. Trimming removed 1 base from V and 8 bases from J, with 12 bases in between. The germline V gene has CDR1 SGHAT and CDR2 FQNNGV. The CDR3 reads CASSLGSEGDEQFF. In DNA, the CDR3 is TGTGCCAGCAGCTTAGGGTCAGAGGGCGATGAGCAGTTCTTC. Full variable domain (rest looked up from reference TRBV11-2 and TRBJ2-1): EAGVAQSPRYKIIEKRQSVAFWCNPISGHATLYWYQQILGQGPKLLIQFQNNGVVDDSQLPKDRFSAERLKGVDSTLKIQPAKLEDSAVYLCASSLGSEGDEQFFGPGTRLTVL.

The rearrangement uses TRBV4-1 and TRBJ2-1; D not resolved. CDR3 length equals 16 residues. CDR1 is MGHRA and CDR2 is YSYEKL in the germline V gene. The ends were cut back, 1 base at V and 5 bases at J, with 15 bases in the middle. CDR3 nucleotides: TGCGCCAGCAGCCAAGCGACTGGACGTGGACACAATGAGCAGTTCTTC. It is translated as CASSQATGRGHNEQFF.

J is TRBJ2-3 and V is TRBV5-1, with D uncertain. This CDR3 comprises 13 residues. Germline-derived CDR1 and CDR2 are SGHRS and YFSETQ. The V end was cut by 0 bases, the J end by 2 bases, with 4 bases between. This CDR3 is CASSLDATDTQYF. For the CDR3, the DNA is TGCGCCAGCAGCTTGGACGCCACAGATACGCAGTATTTT.

CDR3 region: CASRDVPTNYGYTF. The CDR3 nucleotides are TGCGCCAGCAGAGACGTCCCGACTAACTATGGCTACACCTTC. The rearrangement uses TRBV5-1 and TRBJ1-2; D is uncertain. This CDR3 has 14 residues. V lost 5 bases and J lost 0, with 11 bases in between. CDR1 and CDR2 (germline): SGHRS, YFSETQ.

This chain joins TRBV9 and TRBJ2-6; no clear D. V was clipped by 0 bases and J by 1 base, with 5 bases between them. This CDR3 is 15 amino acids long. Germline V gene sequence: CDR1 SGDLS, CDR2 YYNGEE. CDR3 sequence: CASSVVGSGANVLTF. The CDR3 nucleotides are TGTGCCAGCAGCGTAGTGGGATCTGGGGCCAACGTCCTGACTTTC.